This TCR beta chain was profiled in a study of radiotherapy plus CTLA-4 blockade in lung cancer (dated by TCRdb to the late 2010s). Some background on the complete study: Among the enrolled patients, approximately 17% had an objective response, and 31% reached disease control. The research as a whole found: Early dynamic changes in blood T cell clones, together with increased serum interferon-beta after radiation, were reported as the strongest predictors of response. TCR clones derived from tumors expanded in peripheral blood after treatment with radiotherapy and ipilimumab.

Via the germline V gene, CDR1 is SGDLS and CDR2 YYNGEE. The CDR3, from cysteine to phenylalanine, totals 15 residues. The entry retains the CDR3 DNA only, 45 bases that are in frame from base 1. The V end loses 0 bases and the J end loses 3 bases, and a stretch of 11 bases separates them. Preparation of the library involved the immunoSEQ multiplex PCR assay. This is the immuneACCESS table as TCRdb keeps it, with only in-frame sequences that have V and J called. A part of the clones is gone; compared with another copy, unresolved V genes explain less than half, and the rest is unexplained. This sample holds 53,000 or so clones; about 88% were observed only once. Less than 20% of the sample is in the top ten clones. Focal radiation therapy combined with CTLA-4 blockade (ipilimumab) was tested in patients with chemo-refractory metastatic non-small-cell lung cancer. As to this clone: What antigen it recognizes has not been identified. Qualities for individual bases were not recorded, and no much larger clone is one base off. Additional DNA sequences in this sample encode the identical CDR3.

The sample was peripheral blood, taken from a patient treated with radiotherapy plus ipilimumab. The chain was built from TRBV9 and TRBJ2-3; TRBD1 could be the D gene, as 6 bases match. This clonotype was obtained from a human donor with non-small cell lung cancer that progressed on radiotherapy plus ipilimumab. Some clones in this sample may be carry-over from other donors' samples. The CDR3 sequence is CASSVEQGRTDTQYF. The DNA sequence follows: TGTGCCAGCAGCGTAGAACAGGGACGGACAGATACGCAGTATTTT.